These 5 T cell receptor beta chains came from one sample sequenced in a study of blood T cells in healthy people across ages. Through a sample-barcoded 5' primer and a J-beta primer mix, a second PCR was run for roughly 6 to 11 cycles. TCRdb processed the 5' RACE reads anew with MiXCR; each CDR3 protein has one entry. The sample has 550,000 to 650,000 distinct CDR3 sequences; about 30% are singletons. The sample consisted of blood. All receptors come from an elderly woman in good health.

For this clonotype: The CDR3 does not close with the conserved phenylalanine or tryptophan, likely indicating a read error. No DNA is shown, since the ends of the CDR3 on it are uncertain; the CDR3 is the one TCRdb lists. The chain employs TRBV6-2 or TRBV6-3 and TRBJ2-1; the D segment call TRBD1 is taken from the table without a DNA check. The CDR3 comprises 15 residues, both ends counted. Germline assignment: CDR1 MNHEY and CDR2 SVGEGT. CDR3 amino acids: CASRPTGGDGYTFGS.

This chain links TRBV19 with TRBJ1-2; TRBD1 is a possible D gene (5 bases). Trimming took off 7 bases at V and 5 bases at J, with 20 bases between the two ends. This CDR3 has 15 amino acids. The germline CDR1 and CDR2 sequences are LNHDA and SQIVND (reference sequence). This chain's CDR3 is CASNNGAGGSYGYTF. The CDR3 DNA reads TGTGCCAGTAATAATGGGGCAGGCGGTTCGTATGGCTACACCTTC.

This clonotype was recorded at least ten times. V gene TRBV3-1 combines with J gene TRBJ2-7; possible D gene TRBD2, 5 bases. The CDR3 spans 13 residues. V shed 1 base and J shed 5 bases, with 9 bases lying between them. Germline V lookup: CDR1 LGHDT, CDR2 YNNKEL (reference sequence). The CDR3 region is CASSQVAGNEQYF. Here the CDR3 DNA reads TGTGCCAGCAGCCAAGTCGCCGGGAACGAGCAGTACTTC.

This clonotype was counted ten times or more. This chain connects TRBV7-9 to TRBJ1-4; no clear D gene. The germline V and J ends were trimmed by 4 bases and 0 bases, with 12 bases remaining between them. In germline, CDR1 is SEHNR, CDR2 FQNEAQ (reference sequence). CDR3 length equals 16 residues. The CDR3: CASSSRSRPTNEKLFF. The CDR3 DNA sequence: TGTGCCAGCAGCTCCCGGAGCCGCCCAACTAATGAAAAACTGTTTTTT.

This clonotype occurred many times. The CDR3 region has the DNA TGTGCCAGCAGTCGCCAGAGGGGCCGAAGCGAGTATTTT. Translating it yields CASSRQRGRSEYF. The chain employs TRBV6-6 and TRBJ2-3, with D possibly called TRBD1 or TRBD2 (5 bases each). Per germline, CDR1 MNHNY and CDR2 SVGAGI (reference sequence). This CDR3 region has 13 residues. The V and J ends lost 5 bases and 13 bases respectively, with 19 bases between them.